The entry that follows covers one T cell receptor beta chain sequence. What this receptor recognizes is not known. No base quality information exists; no much larger clone differs at one position. Receptor amplification or capture employed PCR. At the Johns Hopkins FTIC core, DNA from the cultured CD4+ T cells underwent TCR sequencing with the Oncomine TCR Beta short-read assay. Genomic DNA was extracted from the cultured CD4+ T cells with the QIAamp micro DNA kit. Oncomine TCR Beta libraries from cultured CD4+ T cells were pooled with unique dual indexes and sequenced on an Illumina iSeq 100. Per the source publication's procedure: Non-productive sequences were removed, and CDR3s not starting with C, not ending with F or W, or shorter than 7 amino acids were discarded. The MANAFEST web application was used to identify antigen-specific clonotypes by comparing peptide-stimulated wells against reference wells and other culture wells. An FDR below 0.05, an odds ratio above 5, and a productive frequency above 0.1% in at least two of three replicate wells were required for clones to be considered positive. A clonotype counted as cross-reactive if it showed significant expansion both in the SARS-CoV-2 spike wells and in at least one common cold coronavirus spike condition. Using R version 3.6.1, CDR3 homology was evaluated through Levenshtein distances (stringdist) along with unrooted phylogenetic trees (ape). TCRdb applied fastp at Q25 and MiXCR to the public reads, then kept only in-frame beta chains. Entries that share a CDR3 protein sequence are merged under the most common genes and DNA. These V and J calls derive from TCRdb rather than the authors' analysis. The sample records over 15,000 distinct CDR3 sequences, about 73% of which are singletons. Clones ranked in the top ten supply around 4.4% of the sample.

The data stem from a study of vaccination and CD4 T cells after COVID-19 (dated by TCRdb to between 2021 and 2024). For the study in its entirety: Convalescent patients had a positive SARS-CoV-2 result on nasal swab PCR, and of these patients, several had mild disease and one had severe disease. In over 8 COVID-19 convalescent patients and 4 infection-naive healthy vaccine recipients, researchers compared the spike-specific CD4+ TCR repertoire from before mRNA vaccination with the repertoire from after. Post-COVID blood samples were collected from convalescent patients a median of around 100 days after diagnosis, with a range of roughly 30 to 170 days. The convalescent cohort comprised six males and four females, including two Hispanic individuals, seven Caucasians, two Asians and one multiracial person. As controls, cultures received a CEFX viral epitope pool (the positive control), an HIV-1 Nef peptide pool (the negative control), or no peptide at all. Participants got two doses of the Pfizer-BioNTech BNT162b2 vaccine (n=8) or two doses of the Moderna mRNA-1273 vaccine (n=2). Culture stimuli were overlapping spike peptide pools from SARS-CoV-2 and from the common cold coronaviruses HCoV-NL63, HCoV-OC43 and HCoV-229E. Post-vaccine blood samples were taken a median of around 70 days after the second vaccine dose, with a range of roughly 14 to 250 days. Paper-wide results and their limitations: Only a relatively small number of convalescent patients were included in the study, and early timepoints following natural infection were not analyzed. The median count of SARS-CoV-2-reactive clonotypes went up from approximately 22 after infection to 30 to 40 after vaccination, although the change was not significant. Of the vaccine-specific clones in convalescent patients, 304 of 307, or nearly all, reacted only to SARS-CoV-2 spike and did not cross-react with common cold coronaviruses. Among convalescent patients, a median about 86% of the SARS-CoV-2-reactive clones seen after vaccination appeared only after vaccination, which suggests priming specific to the vaccine.

Explained via the paper, the treatment or condition label denotes: approximately nine-day PBMC culture with coronavirus spike peptide pools or control peptides (ViraFEST assay). To expand antigen-specific T cells with peptide pools and then pick out the expanded clonotypes through TCR sequencing, the study relied on the ViraFEST assay. The convalescent patients' positive SARS-CoV-2 PCR tests fell between March and December 2020, which was before the Alpha, Beta and Delta variants emerged in the United States. Each well held more than 1.5 million PBMCs cultured in IMDM containing around 5.1% human AB serum and roughly 9.7 IU/ml IL-2, with about 9.1 ug/ml peptide pools added. Half of the culture medium was replaced with fresh IL-2-containing medium on days 3 and 7. After 10 to 11 days of culture, CD4+ T cells were isolated by negative selection using the EasySep CD4+ T cell isolation kit. Ficoll-Paque Plus gradient centrifugation was used to isolate PBMCs from whole blood, and the isolated PBMCs were then either used fresh or cryopreserved at -140C. In general, triplicate wells were set up for every culture condition.

Sequenced sample: CD4+ T cells from blood, cultured in vitro. The origin of this receptor is a human donor who had recovered from COVID-19.

The bases read TGCAGTGCTAGTGAAGGGACCGTATCGGGAGGAGGTAGGGAGCAGTACTTC. Its protein is CSASEGTVSGGGREQYF. Recombination joined TRBV20-1 with TRBJ2-7, with 7 junctional bases fitting TRBD2. As encoded in the germline V gene (reference sequence), CDR1 is DFQATT while CDR2 is SNEGSKA. V ends up 3 bases short and J 7 bases short, with an unmatched junction base count of 21. The CDR3 spans 17 residues, from the cysteine through the phenylalanine. Only CDR3 DNA remains: 51 bases, in frame from the first base.